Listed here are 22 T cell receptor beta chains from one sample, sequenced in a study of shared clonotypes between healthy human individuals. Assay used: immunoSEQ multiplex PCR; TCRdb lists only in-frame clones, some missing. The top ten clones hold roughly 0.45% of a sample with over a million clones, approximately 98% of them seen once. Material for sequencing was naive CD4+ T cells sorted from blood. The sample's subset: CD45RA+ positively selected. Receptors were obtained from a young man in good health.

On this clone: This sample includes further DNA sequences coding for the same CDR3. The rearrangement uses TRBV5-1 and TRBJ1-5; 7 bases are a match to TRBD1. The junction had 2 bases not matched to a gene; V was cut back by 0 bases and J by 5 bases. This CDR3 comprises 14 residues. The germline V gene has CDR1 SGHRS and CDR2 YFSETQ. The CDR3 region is CASSLGQGDQPQHF. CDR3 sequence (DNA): TGCGCCAGCAGCTTGGGCCAGGGGGATCAGCCCCAGCATTTT.

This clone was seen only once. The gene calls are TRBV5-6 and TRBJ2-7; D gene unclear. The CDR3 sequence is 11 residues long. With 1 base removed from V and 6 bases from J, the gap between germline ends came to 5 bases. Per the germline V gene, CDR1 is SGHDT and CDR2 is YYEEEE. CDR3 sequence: CASSLFTEQYF. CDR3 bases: TGTGCCAGCAGCTTGTTTACCGAGCAGTACTTC. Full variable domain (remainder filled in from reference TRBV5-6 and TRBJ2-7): DAGVTQSPTHLIKTRGQQVTLRCSPKSGHDTVSWYQQALGQGPQFIFQYYEEEERQRGNFPDRFSGHQFPNYSSELNVNALLLGDSALYLCASSLFTEQYFGPGTRLTVT.

CDR3 sequence reads: CASSQEPTERYEQYF. In DNA, the CDR3 is TGCGCCAGCAGCCAAGAACCGACAGAAAGGTACGAGCAGTACTTC. The rearrangement uses TRBV4-3 and TRBJ2-7; maybe TRBD1 (5 bases). The CDR3 totals 15 residues. V lost 0 bases to trimming and J lost 4 bases, with 13 bases between them. Germline CDR1 and CDR2: LGHNA and YSLEER.

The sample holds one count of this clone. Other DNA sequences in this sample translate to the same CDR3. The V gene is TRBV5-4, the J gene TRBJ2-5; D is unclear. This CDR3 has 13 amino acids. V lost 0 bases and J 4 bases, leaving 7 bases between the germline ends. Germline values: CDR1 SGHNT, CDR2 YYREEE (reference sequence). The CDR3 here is CASSLAVGETQYF. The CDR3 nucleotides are TGTGCCAGCAGCTTGGCCGTAGGAGAGACCCAGTACTTC. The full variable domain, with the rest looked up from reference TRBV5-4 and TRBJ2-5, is ETGVTQSPTHLIKTRGQQVTLRCSSQSGHNTVSWYQQALGQGPQFIFQYYREEENGRGNFPPRFSGLQFPNYSSELNVNALELDDSALYLCASSLAVGETQYFGPGTRLLVL.

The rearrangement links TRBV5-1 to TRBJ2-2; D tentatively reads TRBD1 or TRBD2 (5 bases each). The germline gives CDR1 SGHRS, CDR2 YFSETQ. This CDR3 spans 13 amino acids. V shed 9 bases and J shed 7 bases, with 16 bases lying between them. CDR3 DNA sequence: TGCGCCACCAGATTGAGGGGTGACGGGGAGCTGTTTTTT. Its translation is CATRLRGDGELFF. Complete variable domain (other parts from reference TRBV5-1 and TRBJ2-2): KAGVTQTPRYLIKTRGQQVTLSCSPISGHRSVSWYQQTPGQGLQFLFEYFSETQRNKGNFPGRFSGRQFSNSRSEMNVSTLELGDSALYLCATRLRGDGELFFGEGSRLTVL.

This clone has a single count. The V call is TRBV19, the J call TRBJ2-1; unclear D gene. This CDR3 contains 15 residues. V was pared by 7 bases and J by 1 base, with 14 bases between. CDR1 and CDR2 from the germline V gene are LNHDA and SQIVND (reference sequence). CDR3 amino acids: CASKFGPLSYNEQFF. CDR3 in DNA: TGTGCCAGTAAGTTTGGCCCTCTATCCTACAATGAGCAGTTCTTC. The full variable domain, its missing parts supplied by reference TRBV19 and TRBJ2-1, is DGGITQSPKYLFRKEGQNVTLSCEQNLNHDAMYWYRQDPGQGLRLIYYSQIVNDFQKGDIAEGYSVSREKKESFPLTVTSAQKNPTAFYLCASKFGPLSYNEQFFGPGTRLTVL.

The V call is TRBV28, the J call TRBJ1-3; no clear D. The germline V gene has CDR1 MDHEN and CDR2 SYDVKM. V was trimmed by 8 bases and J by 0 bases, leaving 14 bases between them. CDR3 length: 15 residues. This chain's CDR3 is CASRPFRNSGNTIYF. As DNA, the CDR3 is TGTGCCAGCCGGCCCTTCAGAAACTCTGGAAACACCATATATTTT.

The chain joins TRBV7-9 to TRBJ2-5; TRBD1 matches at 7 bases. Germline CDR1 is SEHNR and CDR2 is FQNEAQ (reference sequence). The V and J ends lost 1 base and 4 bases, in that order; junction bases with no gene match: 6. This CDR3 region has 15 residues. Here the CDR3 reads CASSLGRSGGETQYF. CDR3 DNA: TGTGCCAGCAGCTTAGGACGGTCAGGGGGAGAGACCCAGTACTTC.

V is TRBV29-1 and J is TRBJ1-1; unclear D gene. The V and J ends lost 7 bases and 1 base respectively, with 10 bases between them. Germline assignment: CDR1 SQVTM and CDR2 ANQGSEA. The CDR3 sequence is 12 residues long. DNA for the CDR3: TGCAGCGGACGTGAGGGGAACACTGAAGCTTTCTTT. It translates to CSGREGNTEAFF.

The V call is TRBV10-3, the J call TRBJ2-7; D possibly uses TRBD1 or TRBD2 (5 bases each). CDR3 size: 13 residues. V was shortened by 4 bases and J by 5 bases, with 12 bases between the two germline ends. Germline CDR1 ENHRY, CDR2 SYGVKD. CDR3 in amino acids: CAISAPGTNEQYF. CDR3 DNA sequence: TGTGCCATCAGTGCGCCAGGGACCAACGAGCAGTACTTC.

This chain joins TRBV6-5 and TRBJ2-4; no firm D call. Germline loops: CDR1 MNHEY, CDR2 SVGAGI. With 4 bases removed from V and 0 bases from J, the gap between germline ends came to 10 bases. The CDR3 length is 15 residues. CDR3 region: CASSLGWEAKNIQYF. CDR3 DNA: TGTGCCAGCAGTTTAGGGTGGGAAGCCAAAAACATTCAGTACTTC.

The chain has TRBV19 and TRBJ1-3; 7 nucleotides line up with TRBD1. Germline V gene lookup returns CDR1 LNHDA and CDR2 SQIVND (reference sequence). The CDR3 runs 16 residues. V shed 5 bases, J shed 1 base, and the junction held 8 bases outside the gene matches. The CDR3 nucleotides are TGTGCCAGTAGTCCGGAGGGACAGCTATCTGGAAACACCATATATTTT. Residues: CASSPEGQLSGNTIYF.

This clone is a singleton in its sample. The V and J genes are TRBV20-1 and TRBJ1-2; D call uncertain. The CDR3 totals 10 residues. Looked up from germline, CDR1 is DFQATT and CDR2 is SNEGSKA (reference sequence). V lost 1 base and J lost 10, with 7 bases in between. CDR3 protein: CSARGTDYTF. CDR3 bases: TGCAGTGCTAGAGGGACCGACTACACCTTC.

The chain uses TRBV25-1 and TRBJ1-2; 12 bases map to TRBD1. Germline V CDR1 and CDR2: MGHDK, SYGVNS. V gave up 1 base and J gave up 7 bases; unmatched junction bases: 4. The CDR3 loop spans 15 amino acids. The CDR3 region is CASSEFGTGGTGYTF. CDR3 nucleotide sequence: TGTGCCAGCAGTGAATTCGGGACAGGGGGCACTGGCTACACCTTC.

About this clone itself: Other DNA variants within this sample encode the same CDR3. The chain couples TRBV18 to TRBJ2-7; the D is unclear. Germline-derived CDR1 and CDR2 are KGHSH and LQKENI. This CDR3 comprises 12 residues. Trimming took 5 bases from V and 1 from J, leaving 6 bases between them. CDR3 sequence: CASSGQSYEQYF. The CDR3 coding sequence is TGTGCCAGCTCAGGGCAATCCTACGAGCAGTACTTC. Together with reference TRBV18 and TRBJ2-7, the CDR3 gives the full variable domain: NAGVMQNPRHLVRRRGQEARLRCSPMKGHSHVYWYRQLPEEGLKFMVYLQKENIIDESGMPKERFSAEFPKEGPSILRIQQVVRGDSAAYFCASSGQSYEQYFGPGTRLTVT.

The CDR3 bases are TGTGCCAGCAGCGTCCGTGGGTCAGGGGTTACTGAAGCTTTCTTT. This encodes CASSVRGSGVTEAFF. The chain is built from TRBV9 and TRBJ1-1; tentative D call: TRBD1 (6 bases). CDR1 SGDLS and CDR2 YYNGEE come from the germline V gene. The V end was cut by 2 bases, the J end by 5 bases, with 16 bases between. CDR3 length equals 15 residues.

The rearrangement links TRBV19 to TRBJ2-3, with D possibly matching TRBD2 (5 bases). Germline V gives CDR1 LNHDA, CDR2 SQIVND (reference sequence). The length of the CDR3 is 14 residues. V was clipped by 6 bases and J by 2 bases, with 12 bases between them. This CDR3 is CASRRRELTDTQYF. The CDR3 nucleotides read TGTGCCAGTAGGAGACGGGAACTCACAGATACGCAGTATTTT.

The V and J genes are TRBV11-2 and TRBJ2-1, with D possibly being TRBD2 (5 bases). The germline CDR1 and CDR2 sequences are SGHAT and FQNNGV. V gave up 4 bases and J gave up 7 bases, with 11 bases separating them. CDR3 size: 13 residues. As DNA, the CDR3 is TGTGCCAGCAGCTATACTAGTCTGAATGAGCAGTTCTTC. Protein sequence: CASSYTSLNEQFF.

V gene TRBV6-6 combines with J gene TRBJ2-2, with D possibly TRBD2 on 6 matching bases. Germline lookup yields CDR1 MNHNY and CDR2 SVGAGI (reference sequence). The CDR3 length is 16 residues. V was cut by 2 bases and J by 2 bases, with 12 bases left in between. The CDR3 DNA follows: TGTGCCAGCAGTTACCCCTTAGCGGCCAACACCGGGGAGCTGTTTTTT. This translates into CASSYPLAANTGELFF.

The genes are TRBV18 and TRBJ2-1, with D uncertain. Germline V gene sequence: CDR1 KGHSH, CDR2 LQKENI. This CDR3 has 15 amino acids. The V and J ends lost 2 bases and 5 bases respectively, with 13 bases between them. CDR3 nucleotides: TGTGCCAGCTCACCAAGCGCGCGGTTGGACAATGAGCAGTTCTTC. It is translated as CASSPSARLDNEQFF.

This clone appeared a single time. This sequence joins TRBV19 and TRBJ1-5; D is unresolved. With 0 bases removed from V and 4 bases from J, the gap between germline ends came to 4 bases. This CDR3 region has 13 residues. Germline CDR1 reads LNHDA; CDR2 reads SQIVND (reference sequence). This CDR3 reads CASSIEWNQPQHF. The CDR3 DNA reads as TGTGCCAGTAGTATAGAGTGGAATCAGCCCCAGCATTTT.

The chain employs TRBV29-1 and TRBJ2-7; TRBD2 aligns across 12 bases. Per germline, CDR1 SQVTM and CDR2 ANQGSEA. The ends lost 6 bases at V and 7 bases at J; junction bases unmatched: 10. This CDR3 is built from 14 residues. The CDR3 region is CSVKRGLAGWEQYF. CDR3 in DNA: TGCAGCGTCAAACGGGGACTAGCGGGCTGGGAGCAGTACTTC.